This T cell receptor beta chain came from a study of blood T cell repertoires in COVID-19. About the study: Acute-phase and convalescent COVID-19 samples originated in the United States, Italy and Spain.

Clinical histories supplied by participants themselves formed the basis of cohort assignment. Resolution of symptoms, clearance, or two negative PCRs was present in recovered Cohort 3 donors. This CDR3 comprises 15 residues. V trimming: 3 bases; J trimming: 5 bases; junction bases outside the gene matches: 7. CDR1 is MNHEY, CDR2 SMNVEV, per germline (reference sequence). Under the authors' procedure: Amplified reference gene primers provided the basis for estimating nucleated cell counts. Produced via immunoSEQ multiplex PCR; TCRdb's table is partial and in-frame only. D and trimming were read from the DNA, whereas the V and J calls and clone size are those reported in that table. This sample has hundreds of thousands of clones, with roughly 88% found just once.

The J gene is TRBJ2-5, the V gene TRBV27, with 9 bases lining up with TRBD2. This TCR came from a woman in her thirties who had recovered from COVID-19. Source material: PBMCs or T cells enriched from blood (not recorded which). CDR3 bases: TGTGCCAGCAGTTTCCTAGCGGGAACTAGGGAGACCCAGTACTTC. It translates to CASSFLAGTRETQYF.